The 4 T cell receptor beta chains presented below share a single source sample, sequenced in a study of blood T cell repertoires in COVID-19. Generated by immunoSEQ multiplex PCR, the TCRdb table keeps only in-frame clones and is missing some. The data hold 450,000 to 500,000 clones, with 75% to 90% observed a single time. The sample comprised PBMCs or T cells enriched from blood (not recorded which). Every receptor here comes from an older woman who had recovered from COVID-19.

The CDR3 region has the DNA TGTGCCACCAGTGATTCTTCCGGGACAGGATTCGGGGGTGGCTACACCTTC. This encodes CATSDSSGTGFGGGYTF. The chain is built from TRBV24-1 and TRBJ1-2; 8 nucleotides agree with TRBD1. Germline-derived CDR1 and CDR2 are KGHDR and SFDVKD. V trimming: 2 bases; J trimming: 7 bases; junction bases outside the gene matches: 14. This CDR3 is 17 amino acids long.

This chain uses TRBV5-1 with TRBJ1-6; D is ambiguous. V shed 4 bases and J shed 7 bases, with 12 bases lying between them. CDR1 SGHRS and CDR2 YFSETQ come from the germline V gene. The CDR3 spans 14 residues. CDR3 protein: CASSRTTGNSPLHF. The CDR3 DNA is TGCGCCAGCAGCCGAACTACGGGGAATTCACCCCTCCACTTT.

This chain connects TRBV3-1 (or the pseudogene TRBV3-2) to TRBJ1-3; no definite D call. The CDR3 extends over 14 amino acids. CDR1 is LGHDT, CDR2 YNNKEL, per germline (reference sequence). V gave up 6 bases and J gave up 0 bases, with 9 bases separating them. CDR3 sequence (DNA): TGTGCCAGCAGTCTAGACTTCTCTGGAAACACCATATATTTT. This encodes CASSLDFSGNTIYF.

The rearrangement uses TRBV15 and TRBJ1-2; 12 bases are a match to TRBD1. Per the germline V gene, CDR1 is LNHNV and CDR2 is YYDKDF (reference sequence). There are 13 residues in the CDR3. After removal of 9 bases from V and 7 bases from J, the junction contained 6 bases not matched to a gene. The CDR3 sequence is CATLGQGATGYTF. The CDR3, as DNA: TGTGCCACACTGGGACAGGGGGCGACTGGCTACACCTTC.